What follows are 13 T cell receptor beta chains derived from one specimen sequenced in a study of blood T cell repertoires in COVID-19. The table came from immunoSEQ multiplex PCR; TCRdb's copy has only in-frame clones and leaves some out. The table lists roughly 120,000 clones, 87% of them singletons. Sequencing was done on a sample of peripheral blood. The receptors were sampled from a human donor in a cohort sampled during active COVID-19.

The V and J genes are TRBV6-6 and TRBJ2-5; the D gene is possibly TRBD1 (6 bases). V shed 8 bases and J shed 1 base, with 14 bases lying between them. The CDR3 is made up of 14 amino acids. Germline-derived CDR1 and CDR2 are MNHNY and SVGAGI (reference sequence). The CDR3 loop is CASERTEIQETQYF. CDR3 in DNA: TGTGCCAGCGAACGGACAGAAATCCAAGAGACCCAGTACTTC.

The genes are TRBV7-2 and TRBJ1-3, with D possibly TRBD1 on 6 matching bases. Between the trimmed V and J ends, which lost 7 bases and 0 bases, there was a span of 13 bases. This CDR3 is 15 amino acids long. Germline values: CDR1 SGHTA, CDR2 FQGNSA. The CDR3 reads CASIPQGLSGNTIYF. As DNA, the CDR3 is TGTGCCAGCATCCCGCAGGGGCTCTCTGGAAACACCATATATTTT. Supplemented by reference TRBV7-2 and TRBJ1-3, the full variable domain reads GAGVSQSPSNKVTEKGKDVELRCDPISGHTALYWYRQSLGQGLEFLIYFQGNSAPDKSGLPSDRFSAERTGGSVSTLTIQRTQQEDSAVYLCASIPQGLSGNTIYFGEGSWLTVV.

The chain employs TRBV3-1 (or the pseudogene TRBV3-2) and TRBJ2-3; 11 positions agree with TRBD1. Trimming removed 5 bases from V and 6 bases from J; junction bases left unmatched: 10. The CDR3 consists of 16 residues. From germline, CDR1 is LGHDT and CDR2 YNNKEL (reference sequence). Here the CDR3 DNA reads TGTGCCAGCAGCTTCGGACAGGGGGCAGGGATTGATACGCAGTATTTT. It translates to CASSFGQGAGIDTQYF.

This rearrangement joins TRBV30 to TRBJ1-5; D not resolved. The CDR3 consists of 13 residues. With 1 base removed from V and 3 bases from J, the gap between germline ends came to 7 bases. The germline V gene encodes CDR1 GTSNPN and CDR2 SVGIG (reference sequence). The CDR3 sequence: CAWSDYNNQPQHF. The CDR3 DNA reads as TGTGCCTGGAGTGATTATAACAATCAGCCCCAGCATTTT.

Points on this clone: The sample carries other DNA sequences with the same CDR3. This chain uses TRBV5-1 with TRBJ2-7, with TRBD1 matching 8 bases. CDR1 SGHRS and CDR2 YFSETQ come from the germline V gene. V lost 2 bases and J lost 3; bases outside the gene matches: 1. The length of the CDR3 is 13 residues. CDR3 sequence: CASSLDRGYEQYF. CDR3 nucleotides: TGCGCCAGCAGCTTAGACAGGGGCTACGAGCAGTACTTC.

This chain links TRBV18 with TRBJ1-2; TRBD1 matches at 7 bases. This CDR3 comprises 15 residues. Germline V gene data show CDR1 as KGHSH and CDR2 as LQKENI. Trimming took 4 bases from V and 1 from J; bases not matched to a gene: 6. In DNA form, the CDR3 reads TGTGCCAGCTCACTTCGGACAGGACTTAACTATGGCTACACCTTC. Amino acids: CASSLRTGLNYGYTF. Combining the CDR3 with reference TRBV18 and TRBJ1-2 gives the whole variable domain NAGVMQNPRHLVRRRGQEARLRCSPMKGHSHVYWYRQLPEEGLKFMVYLQKENIIDESGMPKERFSAEFPKEGPSILRIQQVVRGDSAAYFCASSLRTGLNYGYTFGSGTRLTVV.

The J gene is TRBJ2-7, the V gene TRBV6-6, with 10 bases aligning to TRBD2. CDR3 length equals 15 residues. Germline trimming cut 6 bases from V and 3 bases from J; bases unmatched to any gene: 8. Germline-derived CDR1 and CDR2 are MNHNY and SVGAGI (reference sequence). The CDR3 DNA follows: TGTGCCAGCAGAGACAATAGCGGGGGGCTCTACGAGCAGTACTTC. This gives the protein CASRDNSGGLYEQYF.

The chain recombines TRBV6-6 with TRBJ2-2; D is perhaps TRBD2 (6 bases). CDR3 size: 12 residues. Deletions cut 9 bases from V and 4 bases from J, with 9 bases between. Germline-derived CDR1 and CDR2 are MNHNY and SVGAGI (reference sequence). The CDR3 region is CASSGGTGELFF. Here the CDR3 DNA reads TGTGCCAGTAGCGGAGGCACCGGGGAGCTGTTTTTT.

The chain combines TRBV6-5 with TRBJ2-2; D uncertain. The length of the CDR3 is 14 residues. The germline CDR1 and CDR2 sequences are MNHEY and SVGAGI. V shed 6 bases and J shed 6 bases, with 14 bases lying between them. CDR3 sequence: CASSYGIPSGELFF. Here the CDR3 DNA reads TGTGCCAGCAGCTACGGCATTCCCTCCGGGGAGCTGTTTTTT.

This chain uses TRBV30 with TRBJ2-2; 11 positions agree with TRBD1. The V and J ends lost 4 bases and 4 bases, in that order; junction bases with no gene match: 8. The CDR3 has 16 amino acids. Germline values: CDR1 GTSNPN, CDR2 SVGIG (reference sequence). CDR3 residues: CAWKGSGTGGTGELFF. The CDR3 DNA sequence: TGTGCCTGGAAAGGGTCCGGGACAGGGGGCACCGGGGAGCTGTTTTTT.

J is TRBJ1-1 and V is TRBV7-9, with 7 bases identical to TRBD1. After removal of 5 bases from V and 5 bases from J, the junction contained 11 bases not matched to a gene. This CDR3 contains 15 residues. Germline CDR1 reads SEHNR; CDR2 reads FQNEAQ (reference sequence). The CDR3 region has the DNA TGTGCCAGCAGCCCCCGGGACAGCGTTGGGACTGAAGCTTTCTTT. The encoded protein is CASSPRDSVGTEAFF. Complete variable domain (other parts from reference TRBV7-9 and TRBJ1-1): DTGVSQNPRHKITKRGQNVTFRCDPISEHNRLYWYRQTLGQGPEFLTYFQNEAQLEKSRLLSDRFSAERPKGSFSTLEIQRTEQGDSAMYLCASSPRDSVGTEAFFGQGTRLTVV.

This sequence joins TRBV29-1 and TRBJ1-3, with D uncertain. Trimming shortened V by 4 bases and J by 0 bases, and 10 bases separated the two germline ends. Germline lookup yields CDR1 SQVTM and CDR2 ANQGSEA. CDR3 size: 14 residues. The CDR3 sequence: CSVGADSSGNTIYF. The CDR3, as DNA: TGCAGCGTTGGTGCAGACTCCTCTGGAAACACCATATATTTT. Drawing the rest from reference TRBV29-1 and TRBJ1-3, the complete variable domain is SAVISQKPSRDICQRGTSLTIQCQVDSQVTMMFWYRQQPGQSLTLIATANQGSEATYESGFVIDKFPISRPNLTFSTLTVSNMSPEDSSIYLCSVGADSSGNTIYFGEGSWLTVV.

This chain connects TRBV19 to TRBJ1-5; D is possibly TRBD1 (6 bases). The germline V gene has CDR1 LNHDA and CDR2 SQIVND (reference sequence). Trimming cost V 6 bases and J 5 bases, with 14 bases left between them. The CDR3 extends over 14 amino acids. CDR3 nucleotides: TGTGCCAGTAGGGGAGACAGGAGATATCAGCCCCAGCATTTT. Its translation is CASRGDRRYQPQHF.